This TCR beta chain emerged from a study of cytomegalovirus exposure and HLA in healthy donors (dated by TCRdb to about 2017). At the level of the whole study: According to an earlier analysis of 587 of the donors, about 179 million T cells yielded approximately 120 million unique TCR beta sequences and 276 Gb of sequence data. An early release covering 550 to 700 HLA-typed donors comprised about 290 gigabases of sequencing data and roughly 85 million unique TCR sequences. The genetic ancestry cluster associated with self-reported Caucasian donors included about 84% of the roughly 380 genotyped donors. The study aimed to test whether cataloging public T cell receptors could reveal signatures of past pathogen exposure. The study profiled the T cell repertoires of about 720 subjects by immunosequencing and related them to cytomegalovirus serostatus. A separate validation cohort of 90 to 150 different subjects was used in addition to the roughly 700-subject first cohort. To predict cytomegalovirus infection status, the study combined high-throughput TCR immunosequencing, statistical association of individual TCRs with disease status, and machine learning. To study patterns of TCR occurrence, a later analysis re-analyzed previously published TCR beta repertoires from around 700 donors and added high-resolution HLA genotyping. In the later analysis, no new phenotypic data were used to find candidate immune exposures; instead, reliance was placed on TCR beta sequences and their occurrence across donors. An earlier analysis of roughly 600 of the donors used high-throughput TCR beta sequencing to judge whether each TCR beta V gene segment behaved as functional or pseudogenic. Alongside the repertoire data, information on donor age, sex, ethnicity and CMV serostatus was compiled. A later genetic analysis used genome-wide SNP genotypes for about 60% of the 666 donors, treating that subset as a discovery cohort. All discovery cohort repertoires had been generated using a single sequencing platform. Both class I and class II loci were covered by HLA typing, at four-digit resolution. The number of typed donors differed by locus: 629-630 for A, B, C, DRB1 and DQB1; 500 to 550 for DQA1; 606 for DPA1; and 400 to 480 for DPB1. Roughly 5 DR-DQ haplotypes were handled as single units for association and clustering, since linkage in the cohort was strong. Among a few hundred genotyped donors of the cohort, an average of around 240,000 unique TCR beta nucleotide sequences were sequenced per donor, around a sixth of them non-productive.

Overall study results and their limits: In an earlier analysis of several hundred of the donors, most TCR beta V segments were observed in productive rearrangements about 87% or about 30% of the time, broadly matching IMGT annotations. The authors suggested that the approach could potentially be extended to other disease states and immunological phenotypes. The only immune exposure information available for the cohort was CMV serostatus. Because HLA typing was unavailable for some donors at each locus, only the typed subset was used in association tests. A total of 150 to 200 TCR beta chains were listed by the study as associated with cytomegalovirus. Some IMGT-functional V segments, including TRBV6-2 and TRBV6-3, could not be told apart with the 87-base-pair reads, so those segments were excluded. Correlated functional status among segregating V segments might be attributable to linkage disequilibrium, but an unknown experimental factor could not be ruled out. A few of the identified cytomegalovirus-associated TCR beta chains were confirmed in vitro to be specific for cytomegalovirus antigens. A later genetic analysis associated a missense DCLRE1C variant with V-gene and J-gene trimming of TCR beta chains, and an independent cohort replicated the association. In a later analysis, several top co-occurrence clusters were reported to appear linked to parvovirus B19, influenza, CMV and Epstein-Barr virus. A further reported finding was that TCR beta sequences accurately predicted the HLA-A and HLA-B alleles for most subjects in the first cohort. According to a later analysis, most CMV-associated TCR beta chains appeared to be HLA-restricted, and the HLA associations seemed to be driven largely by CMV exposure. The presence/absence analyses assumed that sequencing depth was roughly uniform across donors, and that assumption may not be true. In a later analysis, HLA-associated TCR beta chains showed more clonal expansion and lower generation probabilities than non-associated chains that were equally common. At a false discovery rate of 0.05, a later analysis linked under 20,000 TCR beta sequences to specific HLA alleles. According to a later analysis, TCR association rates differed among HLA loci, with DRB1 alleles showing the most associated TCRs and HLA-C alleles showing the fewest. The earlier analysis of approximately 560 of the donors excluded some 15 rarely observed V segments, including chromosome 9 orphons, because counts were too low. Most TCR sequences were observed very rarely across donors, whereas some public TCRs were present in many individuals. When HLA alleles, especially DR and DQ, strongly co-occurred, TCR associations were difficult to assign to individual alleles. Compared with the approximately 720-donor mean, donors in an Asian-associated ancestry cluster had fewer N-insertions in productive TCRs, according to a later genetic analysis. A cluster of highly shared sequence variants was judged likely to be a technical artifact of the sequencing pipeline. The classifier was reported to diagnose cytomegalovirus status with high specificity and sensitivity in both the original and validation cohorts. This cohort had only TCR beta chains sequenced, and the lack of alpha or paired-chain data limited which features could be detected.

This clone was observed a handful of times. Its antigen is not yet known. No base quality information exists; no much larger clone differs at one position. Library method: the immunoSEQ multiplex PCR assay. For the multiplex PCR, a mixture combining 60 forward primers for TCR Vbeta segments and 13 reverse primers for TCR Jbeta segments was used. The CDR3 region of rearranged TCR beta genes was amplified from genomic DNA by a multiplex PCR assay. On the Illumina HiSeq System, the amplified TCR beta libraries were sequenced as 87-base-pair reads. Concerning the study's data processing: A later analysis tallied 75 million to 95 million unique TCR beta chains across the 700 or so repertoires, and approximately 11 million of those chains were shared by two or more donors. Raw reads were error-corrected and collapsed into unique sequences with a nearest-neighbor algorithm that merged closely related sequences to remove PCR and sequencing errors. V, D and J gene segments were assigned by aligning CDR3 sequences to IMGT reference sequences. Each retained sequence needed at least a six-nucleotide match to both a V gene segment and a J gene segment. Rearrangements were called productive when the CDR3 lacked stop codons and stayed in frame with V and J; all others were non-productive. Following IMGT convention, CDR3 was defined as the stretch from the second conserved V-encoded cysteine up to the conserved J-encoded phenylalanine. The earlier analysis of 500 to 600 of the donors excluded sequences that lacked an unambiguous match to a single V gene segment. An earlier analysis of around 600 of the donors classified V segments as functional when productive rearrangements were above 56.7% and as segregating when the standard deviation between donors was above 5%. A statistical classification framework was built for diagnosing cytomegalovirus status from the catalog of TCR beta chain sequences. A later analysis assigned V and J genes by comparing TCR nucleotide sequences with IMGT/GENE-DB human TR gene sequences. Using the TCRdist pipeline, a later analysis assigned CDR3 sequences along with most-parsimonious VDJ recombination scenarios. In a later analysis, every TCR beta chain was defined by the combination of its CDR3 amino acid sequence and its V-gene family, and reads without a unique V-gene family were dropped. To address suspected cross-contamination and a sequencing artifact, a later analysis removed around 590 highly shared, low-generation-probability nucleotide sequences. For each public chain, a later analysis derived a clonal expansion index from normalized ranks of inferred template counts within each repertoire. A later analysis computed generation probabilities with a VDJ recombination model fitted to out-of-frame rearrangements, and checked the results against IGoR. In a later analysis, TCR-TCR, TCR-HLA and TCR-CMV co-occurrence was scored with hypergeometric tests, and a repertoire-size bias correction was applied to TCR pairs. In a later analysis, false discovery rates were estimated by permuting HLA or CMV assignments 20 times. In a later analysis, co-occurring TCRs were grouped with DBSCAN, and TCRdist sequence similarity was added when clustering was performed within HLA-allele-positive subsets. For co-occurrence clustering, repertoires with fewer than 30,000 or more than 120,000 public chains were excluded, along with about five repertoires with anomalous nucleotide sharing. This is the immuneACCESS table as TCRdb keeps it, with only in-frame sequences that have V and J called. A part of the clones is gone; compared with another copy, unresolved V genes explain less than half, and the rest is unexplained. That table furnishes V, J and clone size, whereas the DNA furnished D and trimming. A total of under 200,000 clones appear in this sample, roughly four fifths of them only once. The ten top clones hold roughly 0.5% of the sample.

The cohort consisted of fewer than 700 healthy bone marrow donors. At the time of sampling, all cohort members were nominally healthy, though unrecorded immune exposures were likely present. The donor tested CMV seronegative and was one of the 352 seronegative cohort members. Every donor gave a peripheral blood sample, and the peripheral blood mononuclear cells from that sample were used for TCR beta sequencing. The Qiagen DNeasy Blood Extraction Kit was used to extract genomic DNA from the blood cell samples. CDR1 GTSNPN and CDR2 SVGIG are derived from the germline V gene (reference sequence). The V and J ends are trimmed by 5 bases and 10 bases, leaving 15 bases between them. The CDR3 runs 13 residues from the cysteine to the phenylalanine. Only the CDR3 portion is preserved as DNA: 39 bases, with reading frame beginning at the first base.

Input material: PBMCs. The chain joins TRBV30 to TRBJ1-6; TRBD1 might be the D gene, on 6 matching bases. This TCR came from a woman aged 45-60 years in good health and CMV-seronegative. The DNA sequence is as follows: TGTGCCTGGGAGCAAGGGGGAACCTCACCCCTCCACTTT. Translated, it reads CAWEQGGTSPLHF. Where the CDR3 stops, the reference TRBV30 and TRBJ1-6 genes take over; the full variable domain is SQTIHQWPATLVQPVGSPLSLECTVEGTSNPNLYWYRQAAGRGLQLLFYSVGIGQISSEVPQNLSASRPQDRQFILSSKKLLLSDSGFYLCAWEQGGTSPLHFGNGTRLTVT.